This entry lists 18 T cell receptor beta chains sequenced from one sample in a study of cytomegalovirus exposure and HLA in healthy donors. The primer mix had 60 Vbeta and 13 Jbeta primers. Sequencing was performed with immunoSEQ multiplex PCR; in TCRdb, only in-frame clones are kept and a portion is missing. The sample includes just over 200,000 clones, approximately 80% of them seen just once. The specimen was PBMCs. The origin of the receptors is a man aged 50-60 years in good health and CMV-seronegative.

This clone came up once. The chain carries TRBV9 and TRBJ2-3, with a weak D call TRBD1 (6 bases). V lost 0 bases and J 0 bases, leaving 14 bases between the germline ends. Looked up from germline, CDR1 is SGDLS and CDR2 is YYNGEE. This CDR3 is built from 17 residues. CDR3 in amino acids: CASSVGTETHSTDTQYF. CDR3 nucleotide sequence: TGTGCCAGCAGCGTAGGGACAGAGACCCATAGCACAGATACGCAGTATTTT.

The chain is built from TRBV4-1 and TRBJ2-6, with a weak D call TRBD1 (5 bases). The ends were cut back, 0 bases at V and 0 bases at J, with 12 bases in the middle. The CDR3 sequence is 18 residues long. CDR1 and CDR2 (germline): MGHRA, YSYEKL. This CDR3 reads CASSQEQVATSGANVLTF. CDR3 DNA sequence: TGCGCCAGCAGCCAAGAACAGGTGGCGACCTCTGGGGCCAACGTCCTGACTTTC.

V usage is TRBV4-1 and J usage is TRBJ2-5; 11 bases agree with TRBD2. The J call is doubtful: the DNA matches TRBJ2-7 better. Germline CDR1 reads MGHRA; CDR2 reads YSYEKL. The CDR3 contains 18 residues. The CDR3 loop reads CASSRPGTSGYSSYEQYF. The CDR3 coding sequence is TGCGCCAGCAGCAGACCCGGGACTAGCGGATATAGCTCCTACGAGCAGTACTTC.

The chain employs TRBV7-9 and TRBJ2-7, with 9 bases that match TRBD2. Trimming at V came to 1 base and at J to 1 base, leaving 5 bases not matched to a gene. CDR1 and CDR2 (germline): SEHNR, FQNEAQ (reference sequence). CDR3 length: 16 amino acids. CDR3: CASSLGLAGYSYEQYF. As DNA, the CDR3 is TGTGCCAGCAGCTTAGGCCTAGCGGGATATTCCTACGAGCAGTACTTC.

The V gene is TRBV27, the J gene TRBJ2-7; 12 bases are a match to TRBD1. Germline loops: CDR1 MNHEY, CDR2 SMNVEV (reference sequence). Trimming removed 8 bases from V and 6 bases from J; junction bases left unmatched: 5. The length of the CDR3 is 13 residues. The CDR3 protein is CASGGQGAFEQYF. CDR3 nucleotide sequence: TGTGCCAGCGGGGGACAGGGGGCCTTCGAGCAGTACTTC.

The chain joins TRBV19 to TRBJ2-3; possibly TRBD2 for D (6 bases). The CDR3 has 13 amino acids. Deletions cut 5 bases from V and 3 bases from J, with 9 bases between. Germline V gene data show CDR1 as LNHDA and CDR2 as SQIVND (reference sequence). The CDR3 sequence: CASSRLVTDTQYF. CDR3 DNA sequence: TGTGCCAGTAGTCGACTAGTAACAGATACGCAGTATTTT.

The chain couples TRBV28 to TRBJ1-5; maybe TRBD1 (5 bases). In germline, CDR1 is MDHEN, CDR2 SYDVKM. CDR3 size: 13 residues. Trimming pared 7 bases from V and 2 bases from J, leaving 9 bases between. The CDR3: CASIPTGNQPQHF. The DNA of the CDR3 is TGTGCCAGCATCCCGACAGGCAATCAGCCCCAGCATTTT.

The V call is TRBV6-1, the J call TRBJ2-3, with 7 bases matching TRBD1. Unmatched junction bases numbered 16, after V lost 10 bases and J lost 6 bases. Germline lookup yields CDR1 MNHNS and CDR2 SASEGT. The CDR3 consists of 15 residues. CDR3 sequence: CAIRIGDRESDTQYF. In nucleotides, the CDR3 is TGTGCCATCAGGATAGGGGACAGAGAGTCGGATACGCAGTATTTT.

The genes are TRBV7-3 and TRBJ2-6; D call uncertain. CDR1 and CDR2 (germline): SGHTA, FQGTGA. This CDR3 spans 18 amino acids. V gave up 1 base and J gave up 0 bases, with 13 bases separating them. CDR3 amino acids: CASSLNPAVGSGANVLTF. CDR3 DNA sequence: TGTGCCAGCAGCTTAAATCCCGCGGTGGGCTCTGGGGCCAACGTCCTGACTTTC.

This chain links TRBV18 with TRBJ2-5; maybe TRBD1 (7 bases). Germline values: CDR1 KGHSH, CDR2 LQKENI. Trimming removed 2 bases at V and 0 bases at J, with 10 bases between. The CDR3 sequence is 15 residues long. CDR3: CASSPAGQYQETQYF. CDR3 nucleotide sequence: TGTGCCAGCTCACCAGCGGGACAGTACCAAGAGACCCAGTACTTC.

The rearrangement joins TRBV9 to TRBJ2-4; 9 bases match TRBD2. In germline, CDR1 is SGDLS, CDR2 YYNGEE. With V trimmed by 0 bases and J by 2 bases, 9 bases remained unmatched. The CDR3 is 18 residues long. This CDR3 reads CASSVEGSGSLPKNIQYF. The CDR3 region has the DNA TGTGCCAGCAGCGTAGAAGGTAGCGGGAGCTTACCCAAAAACATTCAGTACTTC.

This chain uses TRBV5-1 with TRBJ2-1, with 7 bases identical to TRBD2. The V gene end was trimmed by 2 bases and the J gene end by 3 bases; junction bases not matched to a gene: 8. The CDR3 has 16 amino acids. Germline V lookup: CDR1 SGHRS, CDR2 YFSETQ. CDR3 nucleotide sequence: TGCGCCAGCAGCTTCGGTGGGCTAGCGGACTACAATGAGCAGTTCTTC. Translating gives CASSFGGLADYNEQFF.

The chain carries TRBV6-5 and TRBJ2-7; 8 bases agree with TRBD1. Looked up from germline, CDR1 is MNHEY and CDR2 is SVGAGI. This CDR3 is 15 amino acids long. J was trimmed by 6 bases and V by 0 bases; bases with no gene match: 7. The CDR3 DNA is TGTGCCAGCAGTTACTCGAGTCAGGGGGCGGTCGAGCAGTACTTC. Protein product: CASSYSSQGAVEQYF.

The rearrangement links TRBV6-5 to TRBJ2-7; TRBD2 matches at 12 bases. This CDR3 spans 16 amino acids. Germline CDR1 is MNHEY and CDR2 is SVGAGI. The ends lost 2 bases at V and 2 bases at J; junction bases unmatched: 4. CDR3 in amino acids: CASSYLTSGRAYEQYF. The CDR3 region has the DNA TGTGCCAGCAGTTACCTGACTAGCGGGAGAGCCTACGAGCAGTACTTC.

The DNA for the CDR3 is TGTGCCAGCAGTTTGGGGGGAAACACAGATACGCAGTATTTT. It yields the protein CASSLGGNTDTQYF. This sequence joins TRBV6-6 and TRBJ2-3; perhaps TRBD2 as D (6 bases). CDR1 is MNHNY and CDR2 is SVGAGI in the germline V gene (reference sequence). The CDR3 sequence is 14 residues long. V dropped 4 bases and J dropped 2 bases, with 10 bases sitting between them.

This clone was detected only a few times. V is TRBV9 and J is TRBJ2-5, with a tentative D call TRBD1 (5 bases). CDR3 size: 14 residues. Trimming stripped 4 bases from V and 4 bases from J, with 14 bases between. The germline V gene encodes CDR1 SGDLS and CDR2 YYNGEE. CDR3 sequence reads: CASSLGVGVETQYF. In DNA, the CDR3 is TGTGCCAGCAGCCTAGGGGTAGGGGTAGAGACCCAGTACTTC.

The V call is TRBV29-1, the J call TRBJ1-5, with a tentative D call TRBD1 (5 bases). V was trimmed by 7 bases and J by 3 bases, leaving 13 bases between them. The CDR3 is 13 residues long. The germline CDR1 and CDR2 sequences are SQVTM and ANQGSEA. The CDR3 DNA reads as TGCAGCGCCCTGGACACTCTCAATCAGCCCCAGCATTTT. Its translation is CSALDTLNQPQHF.

In this sample, this clone turned up a few times. This chain joins TRBV5-1 and TRBJ2-5, with D tentatively TRBD1 (6 bases). The CDR3 sequence is 15 residues long. The V end was cut by 1 base, the J end by 2 bases, with 12 bases between. Germline loops: CDR1 SGHRS, CDR2 YFSETQ. The CDR3 region is CASSLPQGLQETQYF. The CDR3 nucleotides read TGCGCCAGCAGCTTGCCCCAGGGGTTACAAGAGACCCAGTACTTC.